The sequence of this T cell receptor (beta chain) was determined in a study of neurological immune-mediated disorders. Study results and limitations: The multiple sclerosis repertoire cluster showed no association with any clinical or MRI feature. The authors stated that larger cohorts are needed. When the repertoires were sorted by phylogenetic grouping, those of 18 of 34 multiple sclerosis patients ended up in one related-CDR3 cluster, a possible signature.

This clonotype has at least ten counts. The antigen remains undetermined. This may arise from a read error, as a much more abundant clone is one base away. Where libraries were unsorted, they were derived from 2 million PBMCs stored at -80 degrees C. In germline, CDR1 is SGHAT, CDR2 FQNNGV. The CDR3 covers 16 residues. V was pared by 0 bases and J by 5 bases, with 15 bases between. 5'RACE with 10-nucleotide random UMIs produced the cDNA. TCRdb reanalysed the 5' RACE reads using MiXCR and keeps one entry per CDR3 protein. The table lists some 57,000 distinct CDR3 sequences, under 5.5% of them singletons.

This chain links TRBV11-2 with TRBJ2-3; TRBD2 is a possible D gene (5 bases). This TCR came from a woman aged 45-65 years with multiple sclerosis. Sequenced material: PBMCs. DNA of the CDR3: TGTGCCAGCAGCTTAGAACGAGGGAATTACATAGATACGCAGTATTTT. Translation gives CASSLERGNYIDTQYF.